This T cell receptor (beta chain) was profiled in a study of neurological immune-mediated disorders. It was from 2 million PBMCs stored at -80 C that the unsorted libraries were obtained. Study-wide points: HTLV-1-associated myelopathy had the most TCR clonal expansion, whereas multiple sclerosis had the least (lower than in healthy controls).

TCRdb itself ran the 5' RACE reads through MiXCR, one entry per CDR3 protein. The sample has 50,000 to 60,000 distinct CDR3 sequences; around 16% are singletons. Trimming cost V 0 bases and J 5 bases, with 4 bases left between them. From germline, CDR1 is MNHEY and CDR2 SVGEGT. The CDR3 contains 12 residues. In its sample, this clonotype was seen many times. Its cognate antigen is unknown. The V call is TRBV6-2 or TRBV6-3, the J call TRBJ1-1; D is unclear. The clonotype originates from a man in his 60s in good health. The sequenced material came from PBMCs. The CDR3 protein is CASSYSETEAFF. The CDR3 nucleotides are TGTGCCAGCAGTTACTCGGAGACTGAAGCTTTCTTT.